The sequence of this TCR beta chain was determined in a study of T-cell memory formation after mild COVID-19. Constant-segment-primed 5'RACE gave TCR alpha and TCR beta cDNA libraries with sample barcodes and UMIs. TCRdb re-derived calls from the 5' RACE reads in MiXCR, one entry per CDR3 protein. The sample includes roughly 250,000 distinct CDR3 sequences, over 15% of them seen just once. Notes on this clonotype: The antigen is undetermined.

This CDR3 has 15 residues. The germline V and J ends were trimmed by 4 bases and 9 bases, with 17 bases remaining between them. CDR1 is SGHNT and CDR2 is YYREEE in the germline V gene (reference sequence). Study findings and constraints: Some SARS-CoV-2-responding clones were already detected in memory before infection. From day 15 to 85, contracting clones were balanced between CD4 and CD8, whereas later expanders leaned toward CD4+.

The sample was PBMCs or a T cell subset sorted from them (not recorded which). The rearrangement joins TRBV5-4 to TRBJ1-6; D perhaps matches TRBD1 (5 bases). The source is a man aged 18-30 years who had mild COVID-19 (a few samples of this study predate the infection). Cell type and time point are not known. The CDR3, as DNA: TGTGCCAGCAGCGCCGCCGGGACCTCCATTTCACCCCTCCACTTT. Residues: CASSAAGTSISPLHF.